A single count supports the clone carrying this T cell receptor beta chain. What it binds is unknown. These data belong to a study of graft-versus-host responses after intestinal transplantation. Whole-study context: The whole recipient group had anti-thymocyte globulin induction followed by tacrolimus and steroids for two to three years. Study-wide results and limits: Peak circulating GvH clone levels tracked with early post-transplant HvG declines.

Trimming removed 2 bases from V and 6 bases from J; junction bases left unmatched: 8. The CDR3 loop spans 15 amino acids. CDR1 and CDR2 from the germline V gene are SGHDT and YYEEEE. TCRdb keeps only in-frame clones here, not all; method: immunoSEQ multiplex PCR. In the table there are about 89,000 clones, about 93% of which are singletons. This receptor was taken from a human donor who received an intestinal transplant. This specimen consisted of unstimulated CD8+ T cells sorted from spleen or lymph node cells, obtained before intestinal transplant. V usage is TRBV5-6 and J usage is TRBJ2-1; 7 bases fit TRBD2. The CDR3 region is CASSFPGRGSNEQFF. CDR3 DNA: TGTGCCAGCAGCTTTCCTGGGCGGGGGTCCAATGAGCAGTTCTTC. The complete variable domain, with remaining parts taken from reference TRBV5-6 and TRBJ2-1, reads DAGVTQSPTHLIKTRGQQVTLRCSPKSGHDTVSWYQQALGQGPQFIFQYYEEEERQRGNFPDRFSGHQFPNYSSELNVNALLLGDSALYLCASSFPGRGSNEQFFGPGTRLTVL.